This TCR beta chain was observed in a study of T cells in Graves' hyperthyroidism and ophthalmopathy. General study points: A 13 V-J signature model discriminated ophthalmopathy versus stable hyperthyroidism.

As regards this clonotype: The antigen is unknown.

Germline V gene lookup returns CDR1 MNHEY and CDR2 SVGAGI. The CDR3 spans 14 residues. V gave up 5 bases and J gave up 4 bases, with 14 bases separating them. Using RNA transcripts as the source, TCR beta CDR3 regions were amplified. HTBI primers were the set used in a first-round RT-PCR of the TCR CDR3. Via MiXCR, TCRdb re-called the multiplex PCR reads, giving one row per CDR3 protein. The profile covers under 400,000 distinct CDR3 sequences, with more than 15% appearing a single time and 25% to 35% taken by the ten largest. Uncontrolled infections, other autoimmune diseases, pregnancy or lactation led to exclusion of patients.

This TCR was recovered from a woman aged 18 to 35 with Graves' hyperthyroidism that later progressed to Graves' ophthalmopathy. The sample taken for sequencing was blood. The chain recombines TRBV6-5 with TRBJ1-1, with D tentatively TRBD1 (5 bases). The CDR3 here is CASSHYRIRTEAFF. CDR3 coding DNA: TGTGCCAGCAGTCACTACAGGATACGCACTGAAGCTTTCTTT.